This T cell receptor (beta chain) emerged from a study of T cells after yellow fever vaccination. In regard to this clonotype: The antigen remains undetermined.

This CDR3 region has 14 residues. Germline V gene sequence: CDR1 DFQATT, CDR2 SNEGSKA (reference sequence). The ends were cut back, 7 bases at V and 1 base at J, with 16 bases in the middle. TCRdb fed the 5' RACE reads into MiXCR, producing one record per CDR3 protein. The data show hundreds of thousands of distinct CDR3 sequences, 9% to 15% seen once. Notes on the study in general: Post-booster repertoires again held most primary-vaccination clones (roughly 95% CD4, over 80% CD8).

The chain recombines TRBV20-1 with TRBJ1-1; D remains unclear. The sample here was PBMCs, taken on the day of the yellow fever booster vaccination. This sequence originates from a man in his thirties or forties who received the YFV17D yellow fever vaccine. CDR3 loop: CSVQKGGRNTEAFF. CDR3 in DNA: TGCAGTGTCCAGAAGGGCGGTCGGAACACTGAAGCTTTCTTT.